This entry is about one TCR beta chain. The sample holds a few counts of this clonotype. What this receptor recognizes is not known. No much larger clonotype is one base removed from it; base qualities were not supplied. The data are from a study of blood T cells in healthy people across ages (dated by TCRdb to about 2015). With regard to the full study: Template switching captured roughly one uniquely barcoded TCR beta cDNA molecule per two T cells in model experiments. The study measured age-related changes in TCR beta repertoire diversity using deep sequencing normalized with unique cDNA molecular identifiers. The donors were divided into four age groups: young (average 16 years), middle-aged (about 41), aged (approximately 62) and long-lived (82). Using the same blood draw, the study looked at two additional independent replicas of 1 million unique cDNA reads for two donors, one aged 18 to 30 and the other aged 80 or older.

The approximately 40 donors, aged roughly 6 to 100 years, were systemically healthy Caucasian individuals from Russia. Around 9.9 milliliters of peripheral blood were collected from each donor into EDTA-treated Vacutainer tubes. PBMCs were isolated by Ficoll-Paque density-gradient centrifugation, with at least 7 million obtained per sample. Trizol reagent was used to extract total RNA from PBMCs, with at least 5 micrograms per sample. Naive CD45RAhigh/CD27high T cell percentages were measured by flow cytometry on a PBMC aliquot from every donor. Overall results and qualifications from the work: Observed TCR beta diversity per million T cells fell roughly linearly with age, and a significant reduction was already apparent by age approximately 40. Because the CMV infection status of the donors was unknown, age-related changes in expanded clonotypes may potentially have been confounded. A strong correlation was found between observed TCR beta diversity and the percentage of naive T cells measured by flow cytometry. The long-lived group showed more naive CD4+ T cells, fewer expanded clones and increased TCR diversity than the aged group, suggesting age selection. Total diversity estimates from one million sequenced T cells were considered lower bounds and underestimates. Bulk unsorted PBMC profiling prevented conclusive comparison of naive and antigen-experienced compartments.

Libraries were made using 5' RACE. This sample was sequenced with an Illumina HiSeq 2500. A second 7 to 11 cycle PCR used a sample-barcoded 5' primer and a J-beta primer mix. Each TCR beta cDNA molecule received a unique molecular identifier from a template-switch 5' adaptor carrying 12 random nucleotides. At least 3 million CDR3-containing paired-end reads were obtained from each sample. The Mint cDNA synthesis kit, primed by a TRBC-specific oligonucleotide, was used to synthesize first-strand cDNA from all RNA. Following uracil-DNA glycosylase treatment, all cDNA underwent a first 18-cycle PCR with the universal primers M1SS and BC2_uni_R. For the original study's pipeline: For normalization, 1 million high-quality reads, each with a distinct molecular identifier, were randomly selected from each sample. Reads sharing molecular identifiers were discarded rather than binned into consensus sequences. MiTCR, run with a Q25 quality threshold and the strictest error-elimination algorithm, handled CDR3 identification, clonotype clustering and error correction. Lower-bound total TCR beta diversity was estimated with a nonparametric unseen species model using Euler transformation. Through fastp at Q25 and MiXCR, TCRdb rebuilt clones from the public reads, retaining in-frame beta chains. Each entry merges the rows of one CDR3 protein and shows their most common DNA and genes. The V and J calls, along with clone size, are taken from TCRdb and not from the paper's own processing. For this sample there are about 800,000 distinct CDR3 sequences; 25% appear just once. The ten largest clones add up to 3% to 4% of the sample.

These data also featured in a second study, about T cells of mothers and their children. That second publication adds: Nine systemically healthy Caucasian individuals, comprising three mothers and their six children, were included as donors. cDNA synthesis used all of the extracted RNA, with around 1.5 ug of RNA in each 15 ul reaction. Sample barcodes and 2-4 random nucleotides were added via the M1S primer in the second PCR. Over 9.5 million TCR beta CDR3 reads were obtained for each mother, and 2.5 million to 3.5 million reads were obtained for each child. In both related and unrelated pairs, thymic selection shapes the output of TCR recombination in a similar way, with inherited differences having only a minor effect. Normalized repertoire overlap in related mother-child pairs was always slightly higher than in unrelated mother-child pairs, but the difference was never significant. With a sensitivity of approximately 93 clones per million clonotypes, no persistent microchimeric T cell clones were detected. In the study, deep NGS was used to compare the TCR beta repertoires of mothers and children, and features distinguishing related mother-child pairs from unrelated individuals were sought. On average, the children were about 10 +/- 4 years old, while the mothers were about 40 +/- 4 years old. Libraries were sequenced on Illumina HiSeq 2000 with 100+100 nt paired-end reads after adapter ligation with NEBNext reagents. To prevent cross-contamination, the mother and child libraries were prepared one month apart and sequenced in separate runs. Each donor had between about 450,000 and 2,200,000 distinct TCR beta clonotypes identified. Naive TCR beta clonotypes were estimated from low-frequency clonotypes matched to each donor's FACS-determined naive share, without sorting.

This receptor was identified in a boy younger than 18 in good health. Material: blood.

Here is the DNA: TGTGCCAGCAGCCGTACAGGGACTGACAATGAGCAGTTCTTC. Protein translation: CASSRTGTDNEQFF. This chain joins TRBV6-2 or TRBV6-3 to TRBJ2-1; the D element might be TRBD1 or TRBD2, as each aligns at 6 bases. Looking up the germline V gene yields CDR1 MNHEY and CDR2 SVGEGT. V is reduced by 6 bases and J by 5 bases, leaving a spacing of 14 bases between them. From cysteine to phenylalanine, the CDR3 is 14 amino acids long. Only the CDR3 DNA stays, 42 bases, in frame from base 1.